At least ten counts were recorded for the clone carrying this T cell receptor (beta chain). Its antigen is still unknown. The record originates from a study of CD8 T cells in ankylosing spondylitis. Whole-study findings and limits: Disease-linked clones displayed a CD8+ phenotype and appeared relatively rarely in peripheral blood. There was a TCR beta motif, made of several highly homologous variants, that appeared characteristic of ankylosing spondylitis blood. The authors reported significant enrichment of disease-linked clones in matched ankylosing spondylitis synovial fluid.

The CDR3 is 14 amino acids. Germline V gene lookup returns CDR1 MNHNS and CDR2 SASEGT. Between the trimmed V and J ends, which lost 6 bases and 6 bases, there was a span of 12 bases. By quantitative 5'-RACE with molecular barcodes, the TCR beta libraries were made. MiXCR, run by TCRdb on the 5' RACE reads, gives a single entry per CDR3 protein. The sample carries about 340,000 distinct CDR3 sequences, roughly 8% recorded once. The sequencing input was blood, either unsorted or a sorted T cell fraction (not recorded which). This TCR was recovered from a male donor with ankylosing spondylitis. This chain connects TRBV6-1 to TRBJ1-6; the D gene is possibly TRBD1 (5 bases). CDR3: CASSKGRSNSPLHF. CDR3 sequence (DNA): TGTGCCAGCAGCAAGGGGAGGAGTAATTCACCCCTCCACTTT.